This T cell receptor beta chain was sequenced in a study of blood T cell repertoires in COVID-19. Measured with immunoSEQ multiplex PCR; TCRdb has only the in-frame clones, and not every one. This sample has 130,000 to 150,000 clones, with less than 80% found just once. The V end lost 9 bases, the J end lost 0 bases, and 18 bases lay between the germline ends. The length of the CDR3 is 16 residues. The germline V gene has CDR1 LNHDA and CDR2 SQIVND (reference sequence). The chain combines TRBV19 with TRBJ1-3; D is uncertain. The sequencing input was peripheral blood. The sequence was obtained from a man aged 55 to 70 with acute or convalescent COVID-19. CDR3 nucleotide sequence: TGTGCCAGCTCAAGCCAGTGGCGGCTCTCTGGAAACACCATATATTTT. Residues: CASSSQWRLSGNTIYF. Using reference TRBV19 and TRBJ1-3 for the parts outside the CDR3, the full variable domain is DGGITQSPKYLFRKEGQNVTLSCEQNLNHDAMYWYRQDPGQGLRLIYYSQIVNDFQKGDIAEGYSVSREKKESFPLTVTSAQKNPTAFYLCASSSQWRLSGNTIYFGEGSWLTVV.